This TCR beta chain was identified during a study of blood T cell repertoires in COVID-19. About the study: From T cells, B-cell-depleted T cells, or PBMCs came the material, which was cDNA or gDNA.

Here immunoSEQ multiplex PCR was the method, and the copy in TCRdb shows in-frame clones only, minus some. Among 70,000 or so clones, roughly nine tenths were seen once, and the ten largest hold 1.5%. Trimming took off 5 bases at V and 0 bases at J, with 17 bases between the two ends. The CDR3 has 16 residues. In germline, CDR1 is SGHRS, CDR2 YFSETQ. This clone appeared a single time. This sequence originates from a man aged 50 to 59 with acute or convalescent COVID-19. Specimen: peripheral blood. The V call is TRBV5-1, the J call TRBJ1-2; perhaps TRBD1 as D (5 bases). The CDR3 sequence: CASRRGVYDSNYGYTF. The DNA for the CDR3 is TGCGCCAGCAGGCGGGGGGTGTATGATTCTAACTATGGCTACACCTTC.